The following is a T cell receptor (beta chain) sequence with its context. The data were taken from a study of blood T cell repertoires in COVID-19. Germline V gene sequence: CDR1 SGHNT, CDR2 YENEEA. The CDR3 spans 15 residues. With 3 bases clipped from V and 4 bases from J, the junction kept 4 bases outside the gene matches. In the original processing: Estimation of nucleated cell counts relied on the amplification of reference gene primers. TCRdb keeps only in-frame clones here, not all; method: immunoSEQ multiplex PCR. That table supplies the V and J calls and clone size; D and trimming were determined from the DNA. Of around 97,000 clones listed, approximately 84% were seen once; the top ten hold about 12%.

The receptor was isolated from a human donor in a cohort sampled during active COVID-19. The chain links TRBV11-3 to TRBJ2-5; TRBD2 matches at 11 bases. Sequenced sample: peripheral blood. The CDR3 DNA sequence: TGTGCCAGCAGCTTGGGACTAGCGGTTGGAGAGACCCAGTACTTC. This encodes CASSLGLAVGETQYF.